This is a list of T cell receptor beta chains from one sample in a study of regulatory T cells in long-lasting Graves disease. TCRdb reanalysed the multiplex PCR reads using MiXCR and keeps one entry per CDR3 protein. The profile covers around 450,000 distinct CDR3 sequences, with 15% appearing a single time and approximately 7.8% taken by the ten largest. This sample also belongs to another study, concerning T cells in Graves' hyperthyroidism and ophthalmopathy.

The sample here was peripheral blood mononuclear cells (PBMCs), taken at new diagnosis, from a patient treated with antithyroid drugs. The receptors originated from a woman aged 40 to 50 with Graves disease. Both conserved end residues are part of each CDR3. The order of the fields is V gene, CDR3 length, D gene, J gene, clone size, CDR3 DNA, CDR3 protein. D genes are given only for firm matches. Not all rows give a size; the values are once, few, many and, for expanded clones, a class.

V gene: TRBV5-1
CDR3 length: 14
D gene: TRBD1
J gene: TRBJ2-7
clone size: .
CDR3 DNA: TGCGCCAGCAGCTGGGGACAGGGTCCCCACGAGCAGTACTTC
CDR3 protein: CASSWGQGPHEQYF

V gene: TRBV11-1
CDR3 length: 12
D gene: .
J gene: TRBJ2-5
clone size: .
CDR3 DNA: TGTGCCAGCAGCCCCAGACAGGACCTAGGGTTCTTC
CDR3 protein: CASSPRQDLGFF

V gene: TRBV30
CDR3 length: 17
D gene: .
J gene: TRBJ2-2
clone size: few
CDR3 DNA: TGTGCCTGGACCCCCCCCGGGCAACGGGTATACACCGGGGAGCTGTTTTTT
CDR3 protein: CAWTPPGQRVYTGELFF

V gene: TRBV7-9
CDR3 length: 16
D gene: .
J gene: TRBJ2-7
clone size: many
CDR3 DNA: TGTGCCAGCAGCCCCATAGAGGATCTTAGCTCCTACGAGCAGTACTTC
CDR3 protein: CASSPIEDLSSYEQYF

V gene: TRBV24-1
CDR3 length: 14
D gene: TRBD1
J gene: TRBJ1-1
clone size: many
CDR3 DNA: TGTGCCACCAGTGACTACGGACAGGGCGGTGGGGCTTTCTTT
CDR3 protein: CATSDYGQGGGAFF

V gene: TRBV28
CDR3 length: 15
D gene: .
J gene: TRBJ1-1
clone size: many
CDR3 DNA: TGTGCCAGCTGGGGGTACACAGGGATGAACACTGAAGCTTTCTTT
CDR3 protein: CASWGYTGMNTEAFF

V gene: TRBV7-9
CDR3 length: 15
D gene: TRBD1
J gene: TRBJ2-7
clone size: many
CDR3 DNA: TGTGCCAGCAGCTCGGGACAGGTAGACCCCTACGAGCAGTACTTC
CDR3 protein: CASSSGQVDPYEQYF

V gene: TRBV18
CDR3 length: 19
D gene: TRBD2
J gene: TRBJ2-7
clone size: few
CDR3 DNA: TGTGCCAGCTCACCGAGGACTAGCGGGACCAAGTCTTTTACCTACGAGCAGTACTTC
CDR3 protein: CASSPRTSGTKSFTYEQYF

V gene: TRBV3-1
CDR3 length: 18
D gene: TRBD2
J gene: TRBJ2-4
clone size: many
CDR3 DNA: TGTGCCAGCAGCCCGGGACTAGCGGGAGGTTTGCTAGGGAACATTCAGTACTTC
CDR3 protein: CASSPGLAGGLLGNIQYF

V gene: TRBV12-3/TRBV12-4
CDR3 length: 15
D gene: .
J gene: TRBJ2-7
clone size: .
CDR3 DNA: TGTGCCAGCAGCACTTTGGGGGGGACAGTCTACGAGCAGTACTTC
CDR3 protein: CASSTLGGTVYEQYF

V gene: TRBV28
CDR3 length: 16
D gene: TRBD1
J gene: TRBJ2-1
clone size: .
CDR3 DNA: TGTGCCAGCAGTTTATTCCGGACAGGGGCGCACGATGAGCAGTTCTTC
CDR3 protein: CASSLFRTGAHDEQFF